This note documents a single T cell receptor (beta chain) sequence. These data belong to a study of blood T cell repertoires in COVID-19. In the study overall: Both acute and convalescent COVID-19 samples were obtained from the United States, Italy and Spain. PBMCs, B-cell-depleted T cells, or T cells were the source of the cDNA or gDNA that made up the material.

In the authors' workflow: Nucleated cell number was recorded as an estimate derived from reference gene primer amplification. Assay used: immunoSEQ multiplex PCR; TCRdb lists only in-frame clones, some missing. V and J calls and clone size are copied from that table; D and trimming were computed from the DNA. The data hold approximately 76,000 clones, with around 86% observed a single time. The sequenced sample was peripheral blood. The origin of this receptor is a woman aged 55 to 70 with acute or convalescent COVID-19.

The CDR3 sequence is CASSRDRDEQYF. In nucleotides, the CDR3 is TGTGCCAGCAGTCGCGACAGAGACGAGCAGTACTTC. V gene TRBV2 combines with J gene TRBJ2-7; TRBD1 is a possible D gene (5 bases). Per germline, CDR1 SNHLY and CDR2 FYNNEI. The CDR3 totals 12 residues. The V gene lost 5 bases and the J gene lost 5 bases, with 10 bases spanning the gap. Drawing the rest from reference TRBV2 and TRBJ2-7, the complete variable domain is EPEVTQTPSHQVTQMGQEVILRCVPISNHLYFYWYRQILGQKVEFLVSFYNNEISEKSEIFDDQFSVERPDGSNFTLKIRSTKLEDSAMYFCASSRDRDEQYFGPGTRLTVT.